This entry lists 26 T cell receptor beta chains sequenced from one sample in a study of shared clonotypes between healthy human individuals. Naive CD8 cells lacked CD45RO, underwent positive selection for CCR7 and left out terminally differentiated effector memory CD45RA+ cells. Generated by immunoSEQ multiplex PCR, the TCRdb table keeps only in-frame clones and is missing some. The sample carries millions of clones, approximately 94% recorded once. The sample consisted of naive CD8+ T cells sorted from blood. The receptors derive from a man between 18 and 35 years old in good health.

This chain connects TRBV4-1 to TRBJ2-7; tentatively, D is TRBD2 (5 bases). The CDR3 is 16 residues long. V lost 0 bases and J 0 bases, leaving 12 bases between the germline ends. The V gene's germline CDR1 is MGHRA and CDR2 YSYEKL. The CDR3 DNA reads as TGCGCCAGCAGCCAAGATTCGCGCGGGTCCTCCTACGAGCAGTACTTC. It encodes CASSQDSRGSSYEQYF.

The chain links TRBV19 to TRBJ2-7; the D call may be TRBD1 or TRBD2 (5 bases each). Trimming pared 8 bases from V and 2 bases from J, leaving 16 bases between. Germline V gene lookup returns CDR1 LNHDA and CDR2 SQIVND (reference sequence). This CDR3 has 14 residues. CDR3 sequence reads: CASQGVGGPYEQYF. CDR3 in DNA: TGTGCCAGTCAAGGGGTAGGAGGACCCTACGAGCAGTACTTC. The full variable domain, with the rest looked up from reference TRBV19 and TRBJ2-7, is DGGITQSPKYLFRKEGQNVTLSCEQNLNHDAMYWYRQDPGQGLRLIYYSQIVNDFQKGDIAEGYSVSREKKESFPLTVTSAQKNPTAFYLCASQGVGGPYEQYFGPGTRLTVT.

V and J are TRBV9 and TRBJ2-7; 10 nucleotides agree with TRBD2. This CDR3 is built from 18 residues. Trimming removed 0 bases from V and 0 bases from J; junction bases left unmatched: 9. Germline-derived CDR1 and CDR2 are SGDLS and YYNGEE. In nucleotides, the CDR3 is TGTGCCAGCAGCGTAGGAAGACTAGCGGGCCCCGGCTCCTACGAGCAGTACTTC. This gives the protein CASSVGRLAGPGSYEQYF.

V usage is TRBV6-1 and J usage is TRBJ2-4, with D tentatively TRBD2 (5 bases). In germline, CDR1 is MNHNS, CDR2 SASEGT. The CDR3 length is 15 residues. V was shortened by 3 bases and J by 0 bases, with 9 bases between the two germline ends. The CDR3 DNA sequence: TGTGCCAGCAGTGACTCCGGACTAGCCAAAAACATTCAGTACTTC. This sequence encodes CASSDSGLAKNIQYF.

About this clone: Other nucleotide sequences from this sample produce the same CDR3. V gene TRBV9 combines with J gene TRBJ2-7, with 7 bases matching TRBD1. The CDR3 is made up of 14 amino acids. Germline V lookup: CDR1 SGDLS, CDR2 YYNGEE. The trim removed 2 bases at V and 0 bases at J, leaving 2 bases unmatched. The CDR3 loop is CASSVDRLSYEQYF. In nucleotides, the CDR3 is TGTGCCAGCAGCGTGGACAGGCTCTCCTACGAGCAGTACTTC.

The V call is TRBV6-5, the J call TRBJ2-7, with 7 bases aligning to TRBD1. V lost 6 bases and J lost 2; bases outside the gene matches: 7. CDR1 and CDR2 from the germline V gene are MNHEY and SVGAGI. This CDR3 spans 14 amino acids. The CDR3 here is CASSFRQGTYEQYF. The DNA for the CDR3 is TGTGCCAGCAGCTTCCGACAGGGCACCTACGAGCAGTACTTC.

CDR3 loop: CASSPPLGAYEQYF. CDR3 DNA sequence: TGTGCCAGCTCACCACCGTTGGGGGCCTACGAGCAGTACTTC. This chain connects TRBV18 to TRBJ2-7; D tentatively fits TRBD1 or TRBD2 (5 bases each). Trimming stripped 0 bases from V and 2 bases from J, with 8 bases between. Germline CDR1 and CDR2: KGHSH and LQKENI. The CDR3 is 14 residues long.

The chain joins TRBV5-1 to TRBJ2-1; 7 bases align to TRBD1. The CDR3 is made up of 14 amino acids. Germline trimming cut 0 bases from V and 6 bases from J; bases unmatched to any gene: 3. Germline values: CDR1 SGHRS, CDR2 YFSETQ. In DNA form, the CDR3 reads TGCGCCAGCAGCTTGGGACAGGGCCCCAATGAGCAGTTCTTC. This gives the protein CASSLGQGPNEQFF. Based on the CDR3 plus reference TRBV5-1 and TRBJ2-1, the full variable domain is KAGVTQTPRYLIKTRGQQVTLSCSPISGHRSVSWYQQTPGQGLQFLFEYFSETQRNKGNFPGRFSGRQFSNSRSEMNVSTLELGDSALYLCASSLGQGPNEQFFGPGTRLTVL.

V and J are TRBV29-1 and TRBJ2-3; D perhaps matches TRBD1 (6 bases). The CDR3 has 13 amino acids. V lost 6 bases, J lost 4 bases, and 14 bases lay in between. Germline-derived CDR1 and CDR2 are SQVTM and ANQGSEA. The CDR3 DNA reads TGCAGCGTCGGCACAGGGATAGCAGATACGCAGTATTTT. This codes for CSVGTGIADTQYF.

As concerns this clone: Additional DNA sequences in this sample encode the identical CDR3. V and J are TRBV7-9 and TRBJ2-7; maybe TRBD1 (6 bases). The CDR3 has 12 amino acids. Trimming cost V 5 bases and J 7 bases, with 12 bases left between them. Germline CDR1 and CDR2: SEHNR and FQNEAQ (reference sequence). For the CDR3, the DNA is TGTGCCAGCAGCACACAGGGTGGAGAGCAGTACTTC. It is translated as CASSTQGGEQYF.

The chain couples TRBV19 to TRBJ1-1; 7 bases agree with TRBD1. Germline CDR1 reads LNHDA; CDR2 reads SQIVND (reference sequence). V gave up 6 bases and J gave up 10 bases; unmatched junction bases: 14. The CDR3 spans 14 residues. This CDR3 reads CASRLGVGQGVAFF. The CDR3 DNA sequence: TGTGCCAGTAGGCTCGGCGTTGGGCAGGGGGTAGCTTTCTTT.

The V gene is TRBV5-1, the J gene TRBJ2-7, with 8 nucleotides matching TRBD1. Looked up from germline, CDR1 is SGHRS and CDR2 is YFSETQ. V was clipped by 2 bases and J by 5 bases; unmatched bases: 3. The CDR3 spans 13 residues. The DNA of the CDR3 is TGCGCCAGCAGCTTCGCAGGGGGCCACGAGCAGTACTTC. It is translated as CASSFAGGHEQYF.

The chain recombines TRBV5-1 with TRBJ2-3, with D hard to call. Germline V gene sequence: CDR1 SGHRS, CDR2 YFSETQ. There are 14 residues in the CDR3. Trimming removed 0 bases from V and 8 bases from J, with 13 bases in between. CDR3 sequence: CASSLGQTTPTQYF. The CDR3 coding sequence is TGCGCCAGCAGCTTGGGACAAACCACTCCTACGCAGTATTTT. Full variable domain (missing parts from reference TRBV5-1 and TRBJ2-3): KAGVTQTPRYLIKTRGQQVTLSCSPISGHRSVSWYQQTPGQGLQFLFEYFSETQRNKGNFPGRFSGRQFSNSRSEMNVSTLELGDSALYLCASSLGQTTPTQYFGPGTRLTVL.

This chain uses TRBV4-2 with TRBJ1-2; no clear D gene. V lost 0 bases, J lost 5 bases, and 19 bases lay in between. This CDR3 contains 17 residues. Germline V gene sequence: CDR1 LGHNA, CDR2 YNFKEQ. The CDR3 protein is CASSQDIIAENPYGYTF. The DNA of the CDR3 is TGTGCCAGCAGCCAAGATATTATCGCAGAAAATCCTTATGGCTACACCTTC.

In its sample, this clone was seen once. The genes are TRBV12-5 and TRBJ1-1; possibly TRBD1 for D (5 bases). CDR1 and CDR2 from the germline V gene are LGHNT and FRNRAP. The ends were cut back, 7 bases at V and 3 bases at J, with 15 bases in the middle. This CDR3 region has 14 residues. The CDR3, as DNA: TGTGCTAGTGCCGGGGACGGTTGGTACACTGAAGCTTTCTTT. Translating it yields CASAGDGWYTEAFF.

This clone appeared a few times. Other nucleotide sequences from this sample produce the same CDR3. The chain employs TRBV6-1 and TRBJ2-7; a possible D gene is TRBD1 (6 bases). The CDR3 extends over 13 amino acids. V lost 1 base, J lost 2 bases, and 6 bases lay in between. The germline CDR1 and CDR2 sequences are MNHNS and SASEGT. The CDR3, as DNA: TGTGCCAGCAGTGAAGGACAGGCCTACGAGCAGTACTTC. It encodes CASSEGQAYEQYF.

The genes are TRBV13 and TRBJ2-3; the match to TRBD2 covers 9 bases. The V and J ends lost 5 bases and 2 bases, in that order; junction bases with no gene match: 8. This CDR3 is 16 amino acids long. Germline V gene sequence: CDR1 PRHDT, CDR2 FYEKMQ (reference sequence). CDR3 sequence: CASSVELAGITDTQYF. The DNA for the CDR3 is TGTGCCAGCAGCGTTGAACTAGCGGGCATCACAGATACGCAGTATTTT.

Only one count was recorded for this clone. The CDR3 region has the DNA TGTGCCAGTAGTACCGACAGGGATAGCACCGGGGAGCTGTTTTTT. This codes for CASSTDRDSTGELFF. The genes are TRBV19 and TRBJ2-2, with 7 positions matching TRBD1. Germline V gene lookup returns CDR1 LNHDA and CDR2 SQIVND (reference sequence). The CDR3 spans 15 residues. The junction had 6 bases not matched to a gene; V was cut back by 4 bases and J by 4 bases. Full variable domain (remainder filled in from reference TRBV19 and TRBJ2-2): DGGITQSPKYLFRKEGQNVTLSCEQNLNHDAMYWYRQDPGQGLRLIYYSQIVNDFQKGDIAEGYSVSREKKESFPLTVTSAQKNPTAFYLCASSTDRDSTGELFFGEGSRLTVL.

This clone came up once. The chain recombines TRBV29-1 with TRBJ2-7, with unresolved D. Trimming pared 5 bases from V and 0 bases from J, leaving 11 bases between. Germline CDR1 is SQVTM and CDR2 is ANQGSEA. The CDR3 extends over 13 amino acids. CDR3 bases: TGCAGCGTTTCCGCAGGAATCTCCTACGAGCAGTACTTC. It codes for CSVSAGISYEQYF.

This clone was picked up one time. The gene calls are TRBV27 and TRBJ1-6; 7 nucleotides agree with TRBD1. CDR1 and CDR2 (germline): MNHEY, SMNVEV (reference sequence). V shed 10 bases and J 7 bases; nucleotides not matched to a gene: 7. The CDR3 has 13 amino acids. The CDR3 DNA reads TGTGCCACTCTAGGGGGCTGGAATTCACCCCTCCACTTT. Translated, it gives CATLGGWNSPLHF.

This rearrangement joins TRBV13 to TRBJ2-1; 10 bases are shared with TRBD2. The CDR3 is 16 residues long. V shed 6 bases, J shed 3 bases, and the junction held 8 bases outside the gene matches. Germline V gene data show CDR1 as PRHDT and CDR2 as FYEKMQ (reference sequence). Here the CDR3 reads CASSPRTSGFYNEQFF. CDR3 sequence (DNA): TGTGCCAGCAGTCCCCGGACTAGCGGCTTCTACAATGAGCAGTTCTTC.

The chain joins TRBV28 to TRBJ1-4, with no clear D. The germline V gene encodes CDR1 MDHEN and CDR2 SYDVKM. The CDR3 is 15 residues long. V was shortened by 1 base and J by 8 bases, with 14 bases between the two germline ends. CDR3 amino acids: CASSLSREGGEKLFF. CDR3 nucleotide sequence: TGTGCCAGCAGTTTATCCCGGGAGGGCGGCGAAAAACTGTTTTTT.

CDR3 DNA sequence: TGTGCCAGCAGCACCCTACGGGTCTACGAGCAGTACTTC. Encoded protein: CASSTLRVYEQYF. The chain has TRBV14 and TRBJ2-7; D call uncertain. V was pared by 5 bases and J by 3 bases, with 11 bases between. The CDR3 contains 13 residues. Germline CDR1 is SGHDN and CDR2 is FVKESK.

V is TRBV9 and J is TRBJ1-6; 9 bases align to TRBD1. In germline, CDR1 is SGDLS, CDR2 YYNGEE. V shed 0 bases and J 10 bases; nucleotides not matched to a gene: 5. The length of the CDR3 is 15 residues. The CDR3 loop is CASSVGTGGGSPLHF. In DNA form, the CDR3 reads TGTGCCAGCAGCGTAGGTACAGGGGGCGGCTCACCCCTCCACTTT.

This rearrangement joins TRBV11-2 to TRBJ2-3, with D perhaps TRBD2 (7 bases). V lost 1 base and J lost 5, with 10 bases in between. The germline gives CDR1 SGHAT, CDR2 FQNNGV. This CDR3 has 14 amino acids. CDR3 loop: CASSLGGGGDTQYF. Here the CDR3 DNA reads TGTGCCAGCAGCTTAGGAGGGGGGGGAGATACGCAGTATTTT.

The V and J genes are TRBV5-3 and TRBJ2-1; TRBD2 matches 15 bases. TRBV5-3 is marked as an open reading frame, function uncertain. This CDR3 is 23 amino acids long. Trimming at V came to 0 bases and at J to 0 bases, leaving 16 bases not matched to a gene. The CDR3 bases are TGTGCCAGAAGCTTGGGTTTATTCTCCGGGACTAGCGGGAGGCCTCTCTCCTACAATGAGCAGTTCTTC. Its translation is CARSLGLFSGTSGRPLSYNEQFF.